These 15 T cell receptor beta chains originate from one sample sequenced in a study of OX40 agonist ivuxolimab in advanced cancers. Generated by immunoSEQ multiplex PCR, the TCRdb table keeps only in-frame clones and is missing some. The top ten hold approximately 15% of the sample, which has some 60,000 clones, 75% to 90% seen once. Sequencing used CD4+ or CD8+ T cells sorted from blood, obtained in a trial of the OX40 agonist ivuxolimab. The receptors stem from an adult with an advanced solid tumor such as melanoma, head and neck, liver or kidney cancer.

V is TRBV30 and J is TRBJ1-1, with D maybe TRBD1 (5 bases). Trimming removed 3 bases from V and 7 bases from J, with 21 bases in between. The CDR3 loop spans 15 amino acids. Looked up from germline, CDR1 is GTSNPN and CDR2 is SVGIG (reference sequence). The CDR3 here is CAWSQRGRGRGEAFF. The CDR3 bases are TGTGCCTGGAGCCAACGGGGCCGCGGGAGGGGTGAAGCTTTCTTT.

In its sample, this clone was seen once. For the CDR3, the DNA is TGCGCCAGCAGCTTGGGGACAGGGGCGATGTACATTCAGTACTTC. Amino acid sequence: CASSLGTGAMYIQYF. The chain uses TRBV5-1 and TRBJ2-4; 9 nucleotides match TRBD1. The CDR3 loop spans 15 amino acids. CDR1 and CDR2 (germline): SGHRS, YFSETQ. V was clipped by 0 bases and J by 8 bases; unmatched bases: 6.

The CDR3 sequence is CASSLGLAYEQYF. The CDR3 DNA is TGTGCCAGCAGCTTAGGGTTAGCCTACGAGCAGTACTTC. The J gene is TRBJ2-7, the V gene TRBV7-9, with D unclear. This CDR3 comprises 13 residues. Germline CDR1 is SEHNR and CDR2 is FQNEAQ (reference sequence). The germline V and J ends were trimmed by 1 base and 2 bases, with 6 bases remaining between them.

The chain employs TRBV19 and TRBJ2-3, with TRBD2 matching 9 bases. J was trimmed by 1 base and V by 4 bases; bases with no gene match: 6. The CDR3 runs 16 residues. Germline V gives CDR1 LNHDA, CDR2 SQIVND (reference sequence). The CDR3 DNA sequence: TGTGCCAGTAGTAAGGGCGGGAGGGGAGGCACAGATACGCAGTATTTT. This gives the protein CASSKGGRGGTDTQYF. The full variable domain, completed using reference TRBV19 and TRBJ2-3, is DGGITQSPKYLFRKEGQNVTLSCEQNLNHDAMYWYRQDPGQGLRLIYYSQIVNDFQKGDIAEGYSVSREKKESFPLTVTSAQKNPTAFYLCASSKGGRGGTDTQYFGPGTRLTVL.

V is TRBV18 and J is TRBJ1-2, with TRBD1 matching over 9 bases. This CDR3 spans 14 amino acids. V shed 4 bases, J shed 2 bases, and the junction held 2 bases outside the gene matches. Germline CDR1 reads KGHSH; CDR2 reads LQKENI. As DNA, the CDR3 is TGTGCCAGCTCACAGGGACAGGGAAACTATGGCTACACCTTC. As protein: CASSQGQGNYGYTF.

The chain carries TRBV7-3 and TRBJ2-2; 8 bases fit TRBD2. This CDR3 region has 15 residues. The germline CDR1 and CDR2 sequences are SGHTA and FQGTGA. V lost 0 bases, J lost 7 bases, and 4 bases stayed unmatched. The CDR3 loop is CASSLTAGVFGELFF. The CDR3, as DNA: TGTGCCAGCAGCTTAACAGCGGGAGTGTTCGGGGAGCTGTTTTTT.

The chain employs TRBV5-1 and TRBJ2-2; 11 bases are shared with TRBD1. The CDR3 is made up of 15 amino acids. V was clipped by 3 bases and J by 4 bases; unmatched bases: 2. Germline V gene sequence: CDR1 SGHRS, CDR2 YFSETQ. CDR3 protein: CASSWDRGVTGELFF. The CDR3 DNA follows: TGCGCCAGCAGCTGGGACAGGGGGGTCACCGGGGAGCTGTTTTTT.

This sequence joins TRBV6-1 and TRBJ1-4, with unresolved D. Per germline, CDR1 MNHNS and CDR2 SASEGT. The CDR3 sequence is 13 residues long. Trimming stripped 7 bases from V and 7 bases from J, with 13 bases between. The CDR3 region has the DNA TGTGCCAGCACAATCGTACCGGGTGAAAAACTGTTTTTT. Protein: CASTIVPGEKLFF.

The rearrangement joins TRBV6-1 to TRBJ2-7, with no clear D. The CDR3 sequence is 11 residues long. The germline gives CDR1 MNHNS, CDR2 SASEGT. The V end lost 5 bases, the J end lost 9 bases, and 11 bases lay between the germline ends. The CDR3 coding sequence is TGTGCCAGCAGTCCAACTGTGGGGCAGTACTTC. Translating it yields CASSPTVGQYF.

The V gene is TRBV5-4, the J gene TRBJ2-2; TRBD1 aligns across 7 bases. The CDR3 extends over 15 amino acids. V dropped 3 bases and J dropped 5; count of bases not matched to a gene: 7. The germline V gene has CDR1 SGHNT and CDR2 YYREEE (reference sequence). Here the CDR3 reads CASSSYRDSTGELFF. The CDR3 region has the DNA TGTGCCAGCAGCTCATACAGGGACAGTACCGGGGAGCTGTTTTTT.

The CDR3 DNA follows: TGTGCCAGCAGCCCACCGCCCGGGACAGGGGGCTTAGGCACCGGGGAGCTGTTTTTT. Translating gives CASSPPPGTGGLGTGELFF. The chain is built from TRBV5-4 and TRBJ2-2, with TRBD1 identical over 12 bases. The germline gives CDR1 SGHNT, CDR2 YYREEE (reference sequence). V shed 4 bases, J shed 4 bases, and the junction held 14 bases outside the gene matches. CDR3 size: 19 residues.

J is TRBJ2-2 and V is TRBV19; 8 positions match TRBD1. CDR3 length: 15 residues. After removal of 9 bases from V and 6 bases from J, the junction contained 12 bases not matched to a gene. Germline CDR1 is LNHDA and CDR2 is SQIVND (reference sequence). The CDR3: CASRWTDRAPGELFF. The CDR3, as DNA: TGTGCCAGCCGTTGGACGGACAGGGCGCCCGGGGAGCTGTTTTTT.

The chain has TRBV7-9 and TRBJ1-4; D possibly corresponds to TRBD1 (5 bases). This CDR3 spans 17 amino acids. The germline V gene encodes CDR1 SEHNR and CDR2 FQNEAQ (reference sequence). The germline V and J ends were trimmed by 2 bases and 10 bases, with 23 bases remaining between them. In nucleotides, the CDR3 is TGTGCCAGCAGCTTAAGCTTTGGTGCGCAGGGTGGGAGAAAACTGTTTTTT. Its protein is CASSLSFGAQGGRKLFF.

This chain joins TRBV5-1 and TRBJ2-2; D call uncertain. The CDR3 loop spans 15 amino acids. Trimming cost V 0 bases and J 4 bases, with 10 bases left between them. Looked up from germline, CDR1 is SGHRS and CDR2 is YFSETQ. The CDR3 protein is CASSLVWKGTGELFF. The CDR3 DNA sequence: TGCGCCAGCAGCTTGGTTTGGAAGGGCACCGGGGAGCTGTTTTTT.

This chain connects TRBV6-5 to TRBJ1-1; perhaps TRBD1 as D (6 bases). There are 15 residues in the CDR3. Germline CDR1 MNHEY, CDR2 SVGAGI. Trimming pared 5 bases from V and 2 bases from J, leaving 15 bases between. The DNA of the CDR3 is TGTGCCAGCAGTAGATCAGGGGTGGTCAACACTGAAGCTTTCTTT. Encoded protein: CASSRSGVVNTEAFF.